The TCR beta chain described here comes from a study of human T cells and chemical hapten exposure. Study-wide background: The sensitizer, 2% DPC, was used on approximately 2 cm by approximately 2 cm of upper inner arm skin. Slight volume differences across pooled libraries mainly accounted for varying per-sample TCR yields. Study-wide findings and caveats: PT1 expanded TCR numbers rose with patch test score.

TCRdb itself ran the RACE reads through MiXCR, one entry per CDR3 protein. Among over 85,000 distinct CDR3 sequences listed, 10% to 11% were seen once. Time point noted: pre-sensitization, week 0. Treatment indicated: therapeutic diphenylcyclopropenone sensitization with weekly scalp DPC. Prior to each patch test being applied, blood was drawn. Germline assignment: CDR1 LNHDA and CDR2 SQIVND (reference sequence). This CDR3 spans 11 amino acids. Trimming shortened V by 7 bases and J by 3 bases, and 7 bases separated the two germline ends. Remarks on this clonotype: Its matching antigen is unknown.

The chain couples TRBV19 to TRBJ2-7; no reliable D call. This material consisted of whole blood, taken in connection with sensitization to the hapten diphenylcyclopropenone (DPC). The receptor was isolated from a woman aged 60-70 years with alopecia areata. Some clones in this sample may be carry-over from other donors' samples. The CDR3 bases are TGTGCCAGTACGGACGGCTACGAGCAGTACTTC. This encodes CASTDGYEQYF. The full variable domain, rest sourced from reference TRBV19 and TRBJ2-7, is DGGITQSPKYLFRKEGQNVTLSCEQNLNHDAMYWYRQDPGQGLRLIYYSQIVNDFQKGDIAEGYSVSREKKESFPLTVTSAQKNPTAFYLCASTDGYEQYFGPGTRLTVT.